A few counts support the clone carrying this T cell receptor (beta chain). Only in-frame clones appear in the TCRdb table, and some are missing; sequencing was by immunoSEQ multiplex PCR. In the table there are about 230,000 clones, about 65% of which are singletons. This entry is derived from a study of shared clonotypes between healthy human individuals. What was sequenced was memory CD4+ T cells sorted from blood. Subset meaning: CD45RA-negative fraction. The sequence was collected from a man aged 25 to 45 in good health.

CDR3 amino acids: CATSRDLDEQYF. CDR3 sequence (DNA): TGTGCCACCAGCAGAGATCTCGACGAGCAGTACTTC. V usage is TRBV15 and J usage is TRBJ2-7; D is unclear. The CDR3 sequence is 12 residues long. Deletions cut 0 bases from V and 5 bases from J, with 5 bases between. The germline CDR1 and CDR2 sequences are LNHNV and YYDKDF (reference sequence).